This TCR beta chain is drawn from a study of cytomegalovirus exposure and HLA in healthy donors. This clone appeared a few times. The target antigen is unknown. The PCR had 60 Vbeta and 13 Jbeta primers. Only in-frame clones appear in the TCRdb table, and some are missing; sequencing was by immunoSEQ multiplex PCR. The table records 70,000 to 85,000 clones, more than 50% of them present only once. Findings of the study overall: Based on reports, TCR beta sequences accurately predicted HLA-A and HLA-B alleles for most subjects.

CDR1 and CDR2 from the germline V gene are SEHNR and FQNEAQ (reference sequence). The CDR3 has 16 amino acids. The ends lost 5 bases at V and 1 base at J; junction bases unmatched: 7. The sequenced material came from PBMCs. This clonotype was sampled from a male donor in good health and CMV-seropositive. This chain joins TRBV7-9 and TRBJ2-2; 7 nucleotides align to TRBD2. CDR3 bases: TGTGCCAGCAGCAGCCGGGACTACCTGAACACCGGGGAGCTGTTTTTT. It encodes CASSSRDYLNTGELFF.